This TCR beta chain was sequenced in a study of blood T cell repertoires in COVID-19. Study at large: From T cells, B-cell-depleted T cells, or PBMCs came the material, which was cDNA or gDNA.

In the study's own analysis: How many nucleated cells were present was estimated from reference gene primer amplification. Clones were sequenced by immunoSEQ multiplex PCR, and TCRdb holds only the in-frame ones, with some missing. The V and J calls and clone size were taken over from that table, and D and trimming were inferred from the DNA. The sample carries around 200,000 clones, around 80% recorded once. CDR1 is SGHTA and CDR2 is FQGNSA in the germline V gene. The CDR3 is made up of 13 amino acids. V lost 1 base and J 4 bases, leaving 5 bases between the germline ends. V is TRBV7-2 and J is TRBJ2-1; no clear D. The sequence derives from a woman aged 30 to 39 with COVID-19, enrolled during active disease. Sample: peripheral blood. In DNA, the CDR3 is TGTGCCAGCAGCTTAGTCATGTACAATGAGCAGTTCTTC. This gives the protein CASSLVMYNEQFF.